This record looks at one T cell receptor beta chain sequence and its context. The sample belongs to a study of shared clonotypes between healthy human individuals. All donors qualified as healthy HIV-negative adults and had experienced no recent acute infections or vaccinations. The protocol was immunoSEQ multiplex PCR, while the TCRdb copy is restricted to in-frame clones and leaves out a portion. The repertoire consists of under 2,500,000 clones, with around 95% occurring once and the leading ten covering more than 0.1%. The CDR3 consists of 14 residues. V gave up 5 bases and J gave up 4 bases; unmatched junction bases: 4. Germline CDR1 MNHEY, CDR2 SVGAGI.

This TCR came from a man younger than 30 in good health. The sequencing input was naive CD4+ T cells sorted from blood. Subset meaning: CD45RA+ positively selected. The chain combines TRBV6-5 with TRBJ2-5; 10 nucleotides match TRBD2. CDR3 in DNA: TGTGCCAGCAGTCAGGGACTAGCGCGAGAGACCCAGTACTTC. Protein product: CASSQGLARETQYF.